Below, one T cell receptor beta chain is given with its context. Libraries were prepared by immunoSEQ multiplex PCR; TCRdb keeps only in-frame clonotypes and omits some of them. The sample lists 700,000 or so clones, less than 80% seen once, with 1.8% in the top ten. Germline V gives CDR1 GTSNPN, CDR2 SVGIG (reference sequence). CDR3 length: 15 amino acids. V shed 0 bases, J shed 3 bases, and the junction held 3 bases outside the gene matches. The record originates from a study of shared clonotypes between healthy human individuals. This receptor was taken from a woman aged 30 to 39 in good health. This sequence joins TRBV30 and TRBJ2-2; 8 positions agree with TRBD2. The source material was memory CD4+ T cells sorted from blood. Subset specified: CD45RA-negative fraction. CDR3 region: CAWSVTSGYTGELFF. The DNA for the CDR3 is TGTGCCTGGAGTGTAACTAGCGGTTACACCGGGGAGCTGTTTTTT.